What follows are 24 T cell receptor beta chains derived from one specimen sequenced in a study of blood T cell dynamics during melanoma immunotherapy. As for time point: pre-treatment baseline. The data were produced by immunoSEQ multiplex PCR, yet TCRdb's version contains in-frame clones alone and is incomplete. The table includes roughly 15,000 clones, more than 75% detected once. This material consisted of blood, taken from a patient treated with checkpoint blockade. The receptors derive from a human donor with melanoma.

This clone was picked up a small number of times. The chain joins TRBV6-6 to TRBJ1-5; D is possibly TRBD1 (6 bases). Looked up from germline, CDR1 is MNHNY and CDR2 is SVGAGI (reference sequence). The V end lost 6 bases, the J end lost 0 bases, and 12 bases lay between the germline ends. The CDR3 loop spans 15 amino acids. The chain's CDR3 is CASSPTGPSNQPQHF. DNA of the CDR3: TGTGCCAGCAGCCCGACAGGTCCTAGCAATCAGCCCCAGCATTTT.

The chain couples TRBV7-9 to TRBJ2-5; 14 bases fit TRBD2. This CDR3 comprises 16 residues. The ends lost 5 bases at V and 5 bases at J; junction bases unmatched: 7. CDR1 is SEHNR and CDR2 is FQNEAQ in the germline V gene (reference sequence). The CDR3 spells CASSATSGGAWETQYF. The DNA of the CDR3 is TGTGCCAGCAGCGCGACTAGCGGGGGGGCCTGGGAGACCCAGTACTTC.

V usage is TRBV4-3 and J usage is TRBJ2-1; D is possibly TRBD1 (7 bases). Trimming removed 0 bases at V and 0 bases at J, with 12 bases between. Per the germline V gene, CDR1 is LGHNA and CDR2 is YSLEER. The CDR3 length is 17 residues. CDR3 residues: CASSQESGGYSYNEQFF. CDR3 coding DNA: TGCGCCAGCAGCCAAGAATCAGGGGGGTACTCCTACAATGAGCAGTTCTTC.

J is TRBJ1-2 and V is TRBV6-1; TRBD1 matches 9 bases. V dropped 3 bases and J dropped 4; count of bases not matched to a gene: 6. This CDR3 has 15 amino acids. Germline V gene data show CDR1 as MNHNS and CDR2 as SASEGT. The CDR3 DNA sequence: TGTGCCAGCAGTGACAAGGACAGGGGACTCTATGGCTACACCTTC. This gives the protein CASSDKDRGLYGYTF.

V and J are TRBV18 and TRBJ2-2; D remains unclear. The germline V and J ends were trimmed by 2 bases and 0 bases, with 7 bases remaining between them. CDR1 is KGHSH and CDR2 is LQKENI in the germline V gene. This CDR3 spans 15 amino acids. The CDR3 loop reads CASSPAFANTGELFF. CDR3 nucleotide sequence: TGTGCCAGCTCACCAGCCTTCGCGAACACCGGGGAGCTGTTTTTT.

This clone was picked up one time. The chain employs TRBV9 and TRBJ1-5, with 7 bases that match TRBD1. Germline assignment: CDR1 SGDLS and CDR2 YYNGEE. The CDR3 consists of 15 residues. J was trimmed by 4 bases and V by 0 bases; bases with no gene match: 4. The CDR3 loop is CASSVGGGANQPQHF. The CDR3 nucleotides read TGTGCCAGCAGCGTAGGAGGGGGCGCGAATCAGCCCCAGCATTTT.

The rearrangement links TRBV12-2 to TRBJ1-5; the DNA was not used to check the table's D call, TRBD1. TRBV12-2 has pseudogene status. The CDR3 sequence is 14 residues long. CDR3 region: CASRTDRSYQPQHF. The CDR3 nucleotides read TGTGCAAGTCGCACAGACAGGTCCTATCAGCCCCAGCATTTT.

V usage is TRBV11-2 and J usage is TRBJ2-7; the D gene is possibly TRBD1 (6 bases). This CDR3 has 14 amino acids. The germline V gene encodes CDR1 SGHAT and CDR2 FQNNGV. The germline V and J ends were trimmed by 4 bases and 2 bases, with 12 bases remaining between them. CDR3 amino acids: CASSYSRGAYEQYV. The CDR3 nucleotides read TGTGCCAGCAGCTATAGCAGGGGCGCCTACGAGCAGTACGTC.

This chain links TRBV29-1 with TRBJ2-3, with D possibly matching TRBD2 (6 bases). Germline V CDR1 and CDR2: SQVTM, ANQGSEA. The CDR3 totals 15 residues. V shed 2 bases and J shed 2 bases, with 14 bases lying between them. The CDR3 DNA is TGCAGCGTTGAATGGGCGGGGATAGTCACAGATACGCAGTATTTT. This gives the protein CSVEWAGIVTDTQYF.

CDR3 amino acids: CASGRGLAEETQYF. CDR3 bases: TGTGCTAGTGGCAGGGGACTAGCGGAAGAGACCCAGTACTTC. V usage is TRBV12-5 and J usage is TRBJ2-5, with 11 positions matching TRBD2. The CDR3 runs to 14 residues. Germline CDR1 is LGHNT and CDR2 is FRNRAP. The ends lost 6 bases at V and 3 bases at J; junction bases unmatched: 3.

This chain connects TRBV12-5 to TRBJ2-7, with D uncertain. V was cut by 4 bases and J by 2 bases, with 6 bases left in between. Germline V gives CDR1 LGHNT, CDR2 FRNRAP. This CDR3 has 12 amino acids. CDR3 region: CASGSGAYEQYV. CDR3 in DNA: TGTGCTAGTGGTTCAGGCGCCTACGAGCAGTACGTC.

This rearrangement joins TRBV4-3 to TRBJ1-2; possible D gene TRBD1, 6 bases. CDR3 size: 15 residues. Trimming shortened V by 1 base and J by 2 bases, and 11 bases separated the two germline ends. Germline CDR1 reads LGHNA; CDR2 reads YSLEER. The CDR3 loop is CASSQARTANYGYTF. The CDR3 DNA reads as TGCGCCAGCAGCCAAGCAAGGACAGCAAACTATGGCTACACCTTC.

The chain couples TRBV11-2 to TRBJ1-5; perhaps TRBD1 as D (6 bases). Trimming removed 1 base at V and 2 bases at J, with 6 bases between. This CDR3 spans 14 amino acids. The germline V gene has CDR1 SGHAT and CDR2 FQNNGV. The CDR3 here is CASSLAGGNQPQHF. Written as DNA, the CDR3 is TGTGCCAGCAGCTTAGCAGGGGGCAATCAGCCCCAGCATTTT.

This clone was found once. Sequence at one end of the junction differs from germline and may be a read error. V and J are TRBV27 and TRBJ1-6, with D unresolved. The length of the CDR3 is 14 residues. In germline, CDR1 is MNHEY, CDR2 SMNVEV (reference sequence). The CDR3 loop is CAGSSPAEFSPLHF. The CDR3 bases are TGTGCCGGCAGCTCCCCGGCCGAATTTTCACCCCTCCACTTT.

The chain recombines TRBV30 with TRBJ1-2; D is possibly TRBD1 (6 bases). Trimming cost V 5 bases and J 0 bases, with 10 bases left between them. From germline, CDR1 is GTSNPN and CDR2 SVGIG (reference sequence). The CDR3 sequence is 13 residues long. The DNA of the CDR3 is TGTGCCTGGGGGGGCACCCCTAACTATGGCTACACCTTC. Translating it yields CAWGGTPNYGYTF. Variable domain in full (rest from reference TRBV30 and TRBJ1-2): SQTIHQWPATLVQPVGSPLSLECTVEGTSNPNLYWYRQAAGRGLQLLFYSVGIGQISSEVPQNLSASRPQDRQFILSSKKLLLSDSGFYLCAWGGTPNYGYTFGSGTRLTVV.

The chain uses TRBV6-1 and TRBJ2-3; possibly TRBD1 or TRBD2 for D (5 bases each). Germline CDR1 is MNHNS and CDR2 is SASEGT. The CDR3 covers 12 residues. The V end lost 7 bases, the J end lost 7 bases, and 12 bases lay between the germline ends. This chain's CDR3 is CASTGTLYTQYF. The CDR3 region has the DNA TGTGCCAGCACCGGGACCTTATATACGCAGTATTTT.

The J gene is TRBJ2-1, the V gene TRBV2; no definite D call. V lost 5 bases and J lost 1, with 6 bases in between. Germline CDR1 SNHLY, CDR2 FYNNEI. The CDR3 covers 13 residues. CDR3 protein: CASSRQSYNEQFF. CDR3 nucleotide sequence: TGTGCCAGCAGTAGGCAGTCCTACAATGAGCAGTTCTTC.

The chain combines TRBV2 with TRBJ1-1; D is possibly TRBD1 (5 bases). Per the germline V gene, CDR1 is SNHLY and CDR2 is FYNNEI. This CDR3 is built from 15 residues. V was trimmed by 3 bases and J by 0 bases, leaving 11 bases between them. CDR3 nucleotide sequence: TGTGCCAGCAGTGAGGCAGGGATTATGAACACTGAAGCTTTCTTT. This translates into CASSEAGIMNTEAFF.

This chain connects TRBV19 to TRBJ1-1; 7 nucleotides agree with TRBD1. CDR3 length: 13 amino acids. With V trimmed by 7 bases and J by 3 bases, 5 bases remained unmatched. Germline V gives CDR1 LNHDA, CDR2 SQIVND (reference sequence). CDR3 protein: CASNKDRDTEAFF. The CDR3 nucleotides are TGTGCCAGTAATAAAGACAGGGACACTGAAGCTTTCTTT.

CDR3 in amino acids: CASSYSRQGQPQHF. The CDR3 coding sequence is TGTGCCAGCAGTTACTCGAGACAGGGGCAGCCCCAGCATTTT. This chain uses TRBV6-5 with TRBJ1-5, with 8 bases aligning to TRBD1. J lost 7 bases, V lost 0 bases, and 2 bases had no gene match. The CDR3 spans 14 residues. From germline, CDR1 is MNHEY and CDR2 SVGAGI.

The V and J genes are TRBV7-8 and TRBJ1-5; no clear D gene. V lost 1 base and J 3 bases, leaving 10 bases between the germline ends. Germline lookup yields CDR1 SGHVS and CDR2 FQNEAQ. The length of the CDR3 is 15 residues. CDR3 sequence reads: CASSLGGRTNQPQHF. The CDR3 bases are TGTGCCAGCAGCTTAGGCGGCAGGACCAATCAGCCCCAGCATTTT. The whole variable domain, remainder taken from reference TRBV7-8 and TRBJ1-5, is GAGVSQSPRYKVAKRGQDVALRCDPISGHVSLFWYQQALGQGPEFLTYFQNEAQLDKSGLPSDRFFAERPEGSVSTLKIQRTQQEDSAVYLCASSLGGRTNQPQHFGDGTRLSIL.

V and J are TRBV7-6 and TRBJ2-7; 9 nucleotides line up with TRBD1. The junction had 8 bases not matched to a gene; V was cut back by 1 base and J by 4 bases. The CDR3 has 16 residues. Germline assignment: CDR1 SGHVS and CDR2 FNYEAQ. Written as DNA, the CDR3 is TGTGCCAGCAGCTTAGGGAACAGGGGGCGAACGTACGAGCAGTACTTC. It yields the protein CASSLGNRGRTYEQYF.

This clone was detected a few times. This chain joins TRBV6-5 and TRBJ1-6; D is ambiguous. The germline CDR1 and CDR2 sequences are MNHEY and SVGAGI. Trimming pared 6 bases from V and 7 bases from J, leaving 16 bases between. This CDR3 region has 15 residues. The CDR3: CASSSRANGNSPLHF. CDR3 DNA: TGTGCCAGCAGCTCGAGGGCGAACGGGAATTCACCCCTCCACTTT.

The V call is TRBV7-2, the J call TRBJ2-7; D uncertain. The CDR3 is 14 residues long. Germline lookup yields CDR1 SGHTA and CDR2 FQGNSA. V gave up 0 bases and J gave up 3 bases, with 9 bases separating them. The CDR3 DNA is TGTGCCAGCAGCTTAGCGCTCGGTAACTACGAGCAGTACGTC. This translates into CASSLALGNYEQYV.